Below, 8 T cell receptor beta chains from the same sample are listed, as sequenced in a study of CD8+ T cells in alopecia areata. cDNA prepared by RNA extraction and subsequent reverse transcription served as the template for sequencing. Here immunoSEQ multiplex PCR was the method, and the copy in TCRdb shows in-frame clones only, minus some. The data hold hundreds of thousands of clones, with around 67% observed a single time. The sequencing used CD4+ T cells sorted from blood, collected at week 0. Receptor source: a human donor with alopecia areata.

The chain's CDR3 is CASSMGQGKIQPQHF. In DNA form, the CDR3 reads TGTGCCAGTAGTATGGGACAGGGAAAAATCCAGCCCCAGCATTTT. V and J are TRBV19 and TRBJ1-5; 9 nucleotides line up with TRBD1. V shed 3 bases and J 7 bases; nucleotides not matched to a gene: 7. CDR1 is LNHDA, CDR2 SQIVND, per germline (reference sequence). This CDR3 has 15 residues. The full variable domain, with the rest looked up from reference TRBV19 and TRBJ1-5, is DGGITQSPKYLFRKEGQNVTLSCEQNLNHDAMYWYRQDPGQGLRLIYYSQIVNDFQKGDIAEGYSVSREKKESFPLTVTSAQKNPTAFYLCASSMGQGKIQPQHFGDGTRLSIL.

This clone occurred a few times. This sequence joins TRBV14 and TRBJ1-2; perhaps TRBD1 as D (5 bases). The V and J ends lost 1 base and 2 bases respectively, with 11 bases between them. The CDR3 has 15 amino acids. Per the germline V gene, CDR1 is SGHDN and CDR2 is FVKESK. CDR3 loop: CASSQGRWGNYGYTF. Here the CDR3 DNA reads TGTGCCAGCAGCCAAGGCCGTTGGGGCAACTATGGCTACACCTTC.

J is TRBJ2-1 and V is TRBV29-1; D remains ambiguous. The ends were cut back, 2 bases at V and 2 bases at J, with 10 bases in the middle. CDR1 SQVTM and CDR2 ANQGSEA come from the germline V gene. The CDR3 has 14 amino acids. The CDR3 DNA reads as TGCAGCGTTGAACCCAGGAGTCCCTACAATGAGCAGTTCTTC. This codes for CSVEPRSPYNEQFF.

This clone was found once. CDR3 coding DNA: TGTGCCAGCAGCCAAGAACTAGCGGGGGGGCGTGAGACCCAGTACTTC. The encoded protein is CASSQELAGGRETQYF. The genes are TRBV4-2 and TRBJ2-5; 13 nucleotides agree with TRBD2. Trimming took 0 bases from V and 5 from J; bases not matched to a gene: 3. The CDR3 has 16 amino acids. The germline CDR1 and CDR2 sequences are LGHNA and YNFKEQ.

The CDR3 is CSVQGIGYGYTF. CDR3 DNA: TGCAGCGTTCAGGGGATCGGATATGGCTACACCTTC. The chain recombines TRBV29-1 with TRBJ1-2, with a tentative D call TRBD1 (6 bases). Germline values: CDR1 SQVTM, CDR2 ANQGSEA. This CDR3 region has 12 residues. Trimming cost V 5 bases and J 5 bases, with 12 bases left between them.

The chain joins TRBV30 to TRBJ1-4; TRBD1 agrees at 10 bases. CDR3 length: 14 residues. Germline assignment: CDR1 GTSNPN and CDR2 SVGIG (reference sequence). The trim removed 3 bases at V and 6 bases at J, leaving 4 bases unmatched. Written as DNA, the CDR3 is TGTGCCTGGAGACCCGGGACAGGGGATGAAAAACTGTTTTTT. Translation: CAWRPGTGDEKLFF.

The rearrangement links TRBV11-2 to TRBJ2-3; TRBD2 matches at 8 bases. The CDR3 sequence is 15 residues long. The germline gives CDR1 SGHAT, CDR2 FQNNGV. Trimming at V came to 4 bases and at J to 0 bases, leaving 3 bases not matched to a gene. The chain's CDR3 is CASSSIAGSTDTQYF. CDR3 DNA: TGTGCCAGCAGCTCCATAGCGGGGAGCACAGATACGCAGTATTTT. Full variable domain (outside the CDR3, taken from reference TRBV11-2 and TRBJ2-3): EAGVAQSPRYKIIEKRQSVAFWCNPISGHATLYWYQQILGQGPKLLIQFQNNGVVDDSQLPKDRFSAERLKGVDSTLKIQPAKLEDSAVYLCASSSIAGSTDTQYFGPGTRLTVL.

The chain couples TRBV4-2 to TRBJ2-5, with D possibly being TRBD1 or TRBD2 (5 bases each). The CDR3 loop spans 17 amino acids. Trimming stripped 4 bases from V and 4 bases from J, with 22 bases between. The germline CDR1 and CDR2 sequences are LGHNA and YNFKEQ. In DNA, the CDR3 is TGTGCCAGCAGCCGCGGTGAGGGGCGGGCCGAAGGAGAGACCCAGTACTTC. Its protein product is CASSRGEGRAEGETQYF.